The present TCR beta chain was sequenced within a study of T cell responses to AZD1222 COVID-19 vaccine. The study, taken as a whole, reports: After the peak T cell response, and only then, were repertoires sampled. Baseline testing showed seropositivity in only a handful of AZD1222 recipients.

Second doses were pooled across both intervals (about 4 or about 12 weeks). Comments on this clone: The target antigen is unknown.

Sequencing used immunoSEQ multiplex PCR; TCRdb keeps in-frame clones, though not all of them. Of about 130,000 clones in the sample, 89% were seen once. The sequence came from an adult who received the AZD1222 COVID-19 vaccine. The source material was peripheral blood, sampled 28 days after the second AZD1222 dose.

CDR3 residues: CASSRDRSSGGNTIYF. CDR3 sequence (DNA): TGTGCCAGCTCCCGGGACAGGAGTTCGGGTGGAAACACCATATATTTT. The chain recombines TRBV18 with TRBJ1-3; 8 bases are shared with TRBD1. Germline loops: CDR1 KGHSH, CDR2 LQKENI. Germline trimming cut 6 bases from V and 3 bases from J; bases unmatched to any gene: 10. The CDR3 totals 16 residues. The full variable domain, rest sourced from reference TRBV18 and TRBJ1-3, is NAGVMQNPRHLVRRRGQEARLRCSPMKGHSHVYWYRQLPEEGLKFMVYLQKENIIDESGMPKERFSAEFPKEGPSILRIQQVVRGDSAAYFCASSRDRSSGGNTIYFGEGSWLTVV.